This T cell receptor (beta chain) was captured by sequencing in a study of cytomegalovirus exposure and HLA in healthy donors. The table lists this clone with a count of one. Antigen specificity is unknown. The V and J ends lost 0 bases and 1 base respectively, with 11 bases between them. The germline V gene has CDR1 SGHKS and CDR2 YYEKEE (reference sequence). This CDR3 is built from 16 residues. Study-wide results and limits: Researchers counted 164 TCR beta chains as cytomegalovirus-associated. The classifier was said to identify cytomegalovirus status with high specificity and sensitivity.

The repertoire was sequenced with immunoSEQ multiplex PCR; TCRdb's copy has only in-frame clones and lacks some. This table holds some 130,000 clones, nearly 90% found once. This clonotype was sampled from a woman in her late teens or twenties in good health and CMV-seronegative. The specimen sequenced was PBMCs. This chain connects TRBV5-5 to TRBJ1-3; D is uncertain. CDR3 sequence (DNA): TGTGCCAGCAGCTTGGAACCACTAGGGTCTGGAAACACCATATATTTT. Translating gives CASSLEPLGSGNTIYF.